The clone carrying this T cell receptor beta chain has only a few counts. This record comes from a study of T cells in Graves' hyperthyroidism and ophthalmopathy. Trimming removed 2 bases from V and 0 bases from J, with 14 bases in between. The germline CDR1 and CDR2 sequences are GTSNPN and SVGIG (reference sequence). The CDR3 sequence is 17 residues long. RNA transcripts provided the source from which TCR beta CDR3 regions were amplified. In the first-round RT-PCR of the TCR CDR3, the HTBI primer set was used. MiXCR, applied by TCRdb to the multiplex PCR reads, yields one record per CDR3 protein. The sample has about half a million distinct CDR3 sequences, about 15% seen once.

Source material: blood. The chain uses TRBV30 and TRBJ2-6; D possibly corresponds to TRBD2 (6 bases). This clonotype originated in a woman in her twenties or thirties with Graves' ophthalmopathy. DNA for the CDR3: TGTGCCTGGAGTCGGTGGACGGGACTCTCTGGGGCCAACGTCCTGACTTTC. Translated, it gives CAWSRWTGLSGANVLTF.